This entry concerns a single T cell receptor (beta chain). Its specificity is unknown. This sample is drawn from a study of beta chain features in type 1 diabetes. Study results and caveats: Moderately but significantly shorter TCRB CDR3s were found in Type 1 diabetes patients in all four CD4+ subsets.

As every portion of the isolated RNA was reverse transcribed, the sequencing read expressed TCRB transcripts. Profiled with immunoSEQ multiplex PCR; TCRdb holds only in-frame clones, not every one. In the table there are more than 100,000 clones, about a sixth of which are singletons. The germline V gene encodes CDR1 SQVTM and CDR2 ANQGSEA. The V segment lost 7 bases and the J segment 8 bases; nucleotides outside the gene matches: 12. The CDR3 runs to 13 residues. The rearrangement uses TRBV29-1 and TRBJ1-2; 8 nucleotides align to TRBD1. The material sequenced was central memory CD4+ T cells from blood. The TCR was taken from a man in his thirties or forties with type 1 diabetes. CDR3 sequence (DNA): TGCAGCGGAGACGCGGGACAGGTTGAGGGCTACACCTTC. This sequence encodes CSGDAGQVEGYTF.